The 30 T cell receptor beta chains below were found in one sample sequenced in a study of T cell changes during pregnancy in multiple sclerosis. Produced via immunoSEQ multiplex PCR; TCRdb's table is partial and in-frame only. Here the sample spans some 94,000 clones, 92% being singletons. The specimen comprised peripheral blood, sampled in the first trimester of pregnancy. Source of these receptors: a female donor with multiple sclerosis, enrolled in a pregnancy study.

This chain joins TRBV7-9 and TRBJ2-7; D is undetermined. Germline V gene lookup returns CDR1 SEHNR and CDR2 FQNEAQ (reference sequence). CDR3 size: 13 residues. V lost 0 bases, J lost 6 bases, and 9 bases lay in between. The CDR3 spells CASSLAHSFEQYF. The CDR3 nucleotides are TGTGCCAGCAGCTTAGCTCACAGCTTCGAGCAGTACTTC. Based on the CDR3 plus reference TRBV7-9 and TRBJ2-7, the full variable domain is DTGVSQNPRHKITKRGQNVTFRCDPISEHNRLYWYRQTLGQGPEFLTYFQNEAQLEKSRLLSDRFSAERPKGSFSTLEIQRTEQGDSAMYLCASSLAHSFEQYFGPGTRLTVT.

This clone was recorded many times. Other DNA variants within this sample encode the same CDR3. The CDR3 region is CASSPRTGQETQYF. The CDR3 DNA sequence: TGTGCCAGCAGCCCTCGGACAGGGCAAGAGACCCAGTACTTC. The gene calls are TRBV7-2 and TRBJ2-5; 8 positions match TRBD1. CDR3 length: 14 amino acids. Germline CDR1 is SGHTA and CDR2 is FQGNSA. After removal of 5 bases from V and 2 bases from J, the junction contained 4 bases not matched to a gene.

The chain has TRBV7-2 and TRBJ1-2; 7 nucleotides agree with TRBD1. Unmatched junction bases numbered 15, after V lost 5 bases and J lost 3 bases. The CDR3 is 17 amino acids. The germline V gene has CDR1 SGHTA and CDR2 FQGNSA. The CDR3: CASSLGPETGSYYGYTF. The CDR3 DNA follows: TGTGCCAGCAGCCTAGGGCCGGAGACAGGGAGTTACTATGGCTACACCTTC.

This rearrangement joins TRBV11-3 to TRBJ1-1; D ambiguous. CDR1 is SGHNT, CDR2 YENEEA, per germline. V was clipped by 1 base and J by 1 base, with 7 bases between them. CDR3 length equals 14 residues. The CDR3 nucleotides are TGTGCCAGCAGCTTAGGTCCATCGAACACTGAAGCTTTCTTT. This encodes CASSLGPSNTEAFF.

The chain employs TRBV19 and TRBJ2-1, with D perhaps TRBD1 (6 bases). The CDR3 runs to 13 residues. The germline V and J ends were trimmed by 6 bases and 7 bases, with 13 bases remaining between them. The germline CDR1 and CDR2 sequences are LNHDA and SQIVND (reference sequence). CDR3: CASRNRAGNEQFF. The CDR3 DNA reads as TGTGCCAGTAGAAACAGGGCCGGTAATGAGCAGTTCTTC. The full variable domain, its missing parts supplied by reference TRBV19 and TRBJ2-1, is DGGITQSPKYLFRKEGQNVTLSCEQNLNHDAMYWYRQDPGQGLRLIYYSQIVNDFQKGDIAEGYSVSREKKESFPLTVTSAQKNPTAFYLCASRNRAGNEQFFGPGTRLTVL.

The rearrangement joins TRBV10-2 to TRBJ1-4, with D tentatively TRBD1 (5 bases). The CDR3 consists of 16 residues. The V gene lost 0 bases and the J gene lost 8 bases, with 16 bases spanning the gap. Germline values: CDR1 WSHSY, CDR2 SAAADI. The DNA for the CDR3 is TGCGCCAGCAGTGAGTCGACGTCGGGGGTAGGGGAAAAACTGTTTTTT. Translating gives CASSESTSGVGEKLFF.

The rearrangement links TRBV28 to TRBJ2-5, with D maybe TRBD2 (5 bases). The V and J ends lost 2 bases and 7 bases respectively, with 11 bases between them. This CDR3 has 13 amino acids. Germline V gives CDR1 MDHEN, CDR2 SYDVKM. For the CDR3, the DNA is TGTGCCAGCAGTTTAATAGGAGGAGGGACCCAGTACTTC. As protein: CASSLIGGGTQYF.

J is TRBJ1-2 and V is TRBV11-2, with 7 nucleotides matching TRBD1. This CDR3 comprises 12 residues. Unmatched junction bases numbered 4, after V lost 5 bases and J lost 7 bases. Germline V gives CDR1 SGHAT, CDR2 FQNNGV. The CDR3: CASSVGTAGYTF. Written as DNA, the CDR3 is TGTGCCAGCAGCGTTGGGACAGCTGGCTACACCTTC.

The chain uses TRBV28 and TRBJ1-2; possibly TRBD1 for D (5 bases). CDR3 length: 15 residues. Trimming stripped 6 bases from V and 5 bases from J, with 19 bases between. The germline V gene has CDR1 MDHEN and CDR2 SYDVKM. In DNA form, the CDR3 reads TGTGCCAGCAGGGTCAGTTCTGGGGGGGGATATGGCTACACCTTC. Its protein is CASRVSSGGGYGYTF.

This chain joins TRBV10-2 and TRBJ2-3; weak D call: TRBD2 (5 bases). V shed 2 bases and J shed 2 bases, with 11 bases lying between them. The CDR3 sequence is 15 residues long. Germline CDR1 reads WSHSY; CDR2 reads SAAADI. The chain's CDR3 is CASSEISELTDTQYF. CDR3 DNA sequence: TGCGCCAGCAGTGAGATTAGCGAGCTCACAGATACGCAGTATTTT.

The V gene is TRBV5-1, the J gene TRBJ1-1, with 7 bases fitting TRBD1. With 4 bases clipped from V and 4 bases from J, the junction kept 10 bases outside the gene matches. Per the germline V gene, CDR1 is SGHRS and CDR2 is YFSETQ. This CDR3 spans 15 amino acids. CDR3 sequence: CASSPRGQFGTEAFF. CDR3 nucleotides: TGCGCCAGCAGCCCCAGGGGACAGTTCGGCACTGAAGCTTTCTTT.

The gene calls are TRBV18 and TRBJ1-4; 7 bases line up with TRBD1. The ends lost 2 bases at V and 3 bases at J; junction bases unmatched: 3. The CDR3 sequence is 15 residues long. CDR1 KGHSH and CDR2 LQKENI come from the germline V gene. The CDR3: CASSPETGANEKLFF. The CDR3 DNA reads as TGTGCCAGCTCACCAGAAACAGGGGCTAATGAAAAACTGTTTTTT.

The gene calls are TRBV5-6 and TRBJ2-5; the match to TRBD1 covers 9 bases. Germline V gives CDR1 SGHDT, CDR2 YYEEEE. Unmatched junction bases numbered 11, after V lost 3 bases and J lost 8 bases. The CDR3 sequence is 15 residues long. The CDR3 nucleotides read TGTGCCAGCAGCTCCCCGCCGGACAGGGGAGGAACCCAGTACTTC. As protein: CASSSPPDRGGTQYF. The full variable domain, rest sourced from reference TRBV5-6 and TRBJ2-5, is DAGVTQSPTHLIKTRGQQVTLRCSPKSGHDTVSWYQQALGQGPQFIFQYYEEEERQRGNFPDRFSGHQFPNYSSELNVNALLLGDSALYLCASSSPPDRGGTQYFGPGTRLLVL.

This chain joins TRBV19 and TRBJ2-7; 10 bases align to TRBD2. The CDR3 runs to 13 residues. CDR1 is LNHDA and CDR2 is SQIVND in the germline V gene (reference sequence). After removal of 8 bases from V and 0 bases from J, the junction contained 1 base not matched to a gene. CDR3 coding DNA: TGTGCCAGTTCTAGCGGGAGCTCCTACGAGCAGTACTTC. Protein: CASSSGSSYEQYF.

The chain employs TRBV28 and TRBJ2-7, with TRBD2 matching 12 bases. This CDR3 spans 13 amino acids. J gave up 7 bases and V 7 bases, and 5 bases lay outside the gene matches. In germline, CDR1 is MDHEN, CDR2 SYDVKM. CDR3 in amino acids: CASMTSGSVEQYF. Written as DNA, the CDR3 is TGTGCCAGCATGACTAGCGGGAGCGTAGAGCAGTACTTC.

The rearrangement joins TRBV4-1 to TRBJ2-7; 8 nucleotides match TRBD2. Germline loops: CDR1 MGHRA, CDR2 YSYEKL. J gave up 2 bases and V 2 bases, and 2 bases lay outside the gene matches. The CDR3 has 14 residues. This chain's CDR3 is CASSQQLAAYEQYF. DNA for the CDR3: TGCGCCAGCAGCCAACAACTAGCGGCCTACGAGCAGTACTTC.

The chain links TRBV9 to TRBJ2-2; 12 bases are a match to TRBD2. The CDR3 is made up of 16 amino acids. Germline CDR1 reads SGDLS; CDR2 reads YYNGEE. With 4 bases clipped from V and 7 bases from J, the junction kept 8 bases outside the gene matches. The CDR3, as DNA: TGTGCCAGCAGCTCACGACTAGCGGGAGTAAGCGGGGAGCTGTTTTTT. Translating it yields CASSSRLAGVSGELFF.

The table lists this clone with a count of one. This chain joins TRBV19 and TRBJ2-2; D perhaps matches TRBD2 (6 bases). Looked up from germline, CDR1 is LNHDA and CDR2 is SQIVND (reference sequence). Deletions cut 1 base from V and 6 bases from J, with 9 bases between. This CDR3 spans 14 amino acids. CDR3 in DNA: TGTGCCAGTAGTATAGGCGGGGTACCCGGGGAGCTGTTTTTT. Translation: CASSIGGVPGELFF. Based on the CDR3 plus reference TRBV19 and TRBJ2-2, the full variable domain is DGGITQSPKYLFRKEGQNVTLSCEQNLNHDAMYWYRQDPGQGLRLIYYSQIVNDFQKGDIAEGYSVSREKKESFPLTVTSAQKNPTAFYLCASSIGGVPGELFFGEGSRLTVL.

The CDR3 bases are TGTGCCAGCAGGCTAGGGGGGGCGGACACTGAAGCTTTCTTT. Translation gives CASRLGGADTEAFF. V and J are TRBV6-5 and TRBJ1-1; maybe TRBD1 (6 bases). The length of the CDR3 is 14 residues. CDR1 MNHEY and CDR2 SVGAGI come from the germline V gene. Trimming cost V 6 bases and J 3 bases, with 14 bases left between them.

The rearrangement joins TRBV29-1 to TRBJ1-2; 7 bases map to TRBD1. The trim removed 1 base at V and 7 bases at J, leaving 6 bases unmatched. Germline V gives CDR1 SQVTM, CDR2 ANQGSEA. The CDR3 is made up of 13 amino acids. The DNA of the CDR3 is TGCAGCGTTGAAGGTGATGGACAGGCTGGCTACACCTTC. It yields the protein CSVEGDGQAGYTF. Full variable domain (outside the CDR3, taken from reference TRBV29-1 and TRBJ1-2): SAVISQKPSRDICQRGTSLTIQCQVDSQVTMMFWYRQQPGQSLTLIATANQGSEATYESGFVIDKFPISRPNLTFSTLTVSNMSPEDSSIYLCSVEGDGQAGYTFGSGTRLTVV.

The rearrangement uses TRBV13 and TRBJ2-3, with 9 bases aligning to TRBD2. Germline lookup yields CDR1 PRHDT and CDR2 FYEKMQ (reference sequence). The V and J ends lost 1 base and 0 bases, in that order; junction bases with no gene match: 2. The CDR3 consists of 16 residues. In nucleotides, the CDR3 is TGTGCCAGCAGCTTAGTACTAGCGGGTAGCACAGATACGCAGTATTTT. It encodes CASSLVLAGSTDTQYF.

The chain links TRBV27 to TRBJ2-7; perhaps TRBD1 as D (5 bases). V lost 5 bases, J lost 2 bases, and 13 bases lay in between. Germline CDR1 is MNHEY and CDR2 is SMNVEV (reference sequence). CDR3 length: 14 residues. DNA for the CDR3: TGTGCCAGCAGTCTGATCGACAGACCCTACGAGCAGTACTTC. Encoded protein: CASSLIDRPYEQYF.

V usage is TRBV7-2 and J usage is TRBJ1-1, with 9 nucleotides matching TRBD1. Germline V gene lookup returns CDR1 SGHTA and CDR2 FQGNSA. With V trimmed by 5 bases and J by 4 bases, 5 bases remained unmatched. The CDR3 has 14 amino acids. CDR3 loop: CASSGRTGATEAFF. The CDR3 DNA reads as TGTGCCAGCAGCGGAAGGACAGGGGCCACTGAAGCTTTCTTT.

CDR3 in DNA: TGTGCCAGCAGCTTTGGCGGGGTTCAGGATACGCAGTATTTT. Protein product: CASSFGGVQDTQYF. The chain links TRBV7-9 to TRBJ2-3, with D possibly matching TRBD2 (6 bases). The CDR3 spans 14 residues. Germline V gene data show CDR1 as SEHNR and CDR2 as FQNEAQ (reference sequence). The germline V and J ends were trimmed by 3 bases and 6 bases, with 13 bases remaining between them. The whole variable domain, filled in from reference TRBV7-9 and TRBJ2-3, reads DTGVSQNPRHKITKRGQNVTFRCDPISEHNRLYWYRQTLGQGPEFLTYFQNEAQLEKSRLLSDRFSAERPKGSFSTLEIQRTEQGDSAMYLCASSFGGVQDTQYFGPGTRLTVL.

The table lists this clone with a few counts. The chain couples TRBV27 to TRBJ1-5; 8 bases match TRBD1. Germline V gene sequence: CDR1 MNHEY, CDR2 SMNVEV (reference sequence). V lost 6 bases, J lost 8 bases, and 6 bases stayed unmatched. The CDR3 sequence is 13 residues long. The CDR3 protein is CASSPGGREPQHF. CDR3 DNA sequence: TGTGCCAGCAGCCCAGGGGGCAGAGAGCCCCAGCATTTT.

The V gene is TRBV7-9, the J gene TRBJ2-2; 7 bases agree with TRBD1. This CDR3 has 17 residues. The V segment lost 5 bases and the J segment 2 bases; nucleotides outside the gene matches: 11. In germline, CDR1 is SEHNR, CDR2 FQNEAQ (reference sequence). The CDR3 here is CASSPDLGQTNTGELFF. CDR3 nucleotide sequence: TGTGCCAGCAGCCCAGACTTGGGACAGACTAACACCGGGGAGCTGTTTTTT.

The chain couples TRBV30 to TRBJ2-1, with 10 bases identical to TRBD2. V shed 8 bases and J 5 bases; nucleotides not matched to a gene: 12. Germline V gene lookup returns CDR1 GTSNPN and CDR2 SVGIG (reference sequence). CDR3 length: 15 amino acids. This chain's CDR3 is CARDKGLAGDNEQFF. The CDR3 bases are TGTGCCCGGGATAAGGGGCTAGCGGGAGACAATGAGCAGTTCTTC.

This chain links TRBV11-2 with TRBJ2-2; 7 nucleotides agree with TRBD1. The CDR3 consists of 15 residues. After removal of 5 bases from V and 6 bases from J, the junction contained 9 bases not matched to a gene. Germline-derived CDR1 and CDR2 are SGHAT and FQNNGV. The CDR3 sequence is CASSLKTGFAGELFF. The CDR3 nucleotides are TGTGCCAGCAGCCTGAAGACAGGGTTTGCCGGGGAGCTGTTTTTT.

This clone was detected only once. One junction end does not reproduce the germline sequence, and a read error may be involved. The V and J genes are TRBV2 and TRBJ1-5; D ambiguous. CDR3 length equals 14 residues. Germline loops: CDR1 SNHLY, CDR2 FYNNEI. CDR3 region: CASSERGGNQPQHF. CDR3 DNA: TGTGCCAGCAGTGAAAGAGGAGGCAACCAGCCCCAGCATTTT.

V gene TRBV13 combines with J gene TRBJ2-7; 8 bases agree with TRBD2. The CDR3 spans 16 residues. Looked up from germline, CDR1 is PRHDT and CDR2 is FYEKMQ (reference sequence). Germline trimming cut 3 bases from V and 0 bases from J; bases unmatched to any gene: 7. The CDR3 loop is CASSFTTSGFSYEQYF. The CDR3 coding sequence is TGTGCCAGCAGCTTTACTACTAGCGGTTTCTCCTACGAGCAGTACTTC.